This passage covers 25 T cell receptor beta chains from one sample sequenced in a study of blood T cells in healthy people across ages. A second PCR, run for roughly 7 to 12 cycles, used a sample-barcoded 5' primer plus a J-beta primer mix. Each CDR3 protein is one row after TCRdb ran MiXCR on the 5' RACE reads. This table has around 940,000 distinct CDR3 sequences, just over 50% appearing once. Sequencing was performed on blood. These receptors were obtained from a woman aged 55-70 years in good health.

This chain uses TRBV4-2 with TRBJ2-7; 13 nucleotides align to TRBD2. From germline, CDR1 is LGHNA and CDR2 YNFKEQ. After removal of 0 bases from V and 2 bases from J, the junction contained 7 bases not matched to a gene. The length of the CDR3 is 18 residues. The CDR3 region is CASSQDWGTSGTTYEQYF. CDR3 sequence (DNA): TGTGCCAGCAGCCAAGATTGGGGGACTAGCGGGACGACCTACGAGCAGTACTTC.

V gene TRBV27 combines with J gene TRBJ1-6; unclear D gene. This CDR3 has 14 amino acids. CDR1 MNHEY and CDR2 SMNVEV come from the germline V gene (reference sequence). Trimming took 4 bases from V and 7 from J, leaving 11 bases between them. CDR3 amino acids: CASSSSGPNSPLHF. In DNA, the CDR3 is TGTGCCAGCAGTTCGTCAGGACCAAATTCACCCCTCCACTTT.

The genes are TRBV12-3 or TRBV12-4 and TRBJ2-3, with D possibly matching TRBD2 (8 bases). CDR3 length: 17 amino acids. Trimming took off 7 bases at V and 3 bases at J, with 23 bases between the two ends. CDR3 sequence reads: CASNPGGWTGITDTQYF. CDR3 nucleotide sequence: TGTGCCAGCAACCCGGGAGGGTGGACAGGTATTACAGATACGCAGTATTTT.

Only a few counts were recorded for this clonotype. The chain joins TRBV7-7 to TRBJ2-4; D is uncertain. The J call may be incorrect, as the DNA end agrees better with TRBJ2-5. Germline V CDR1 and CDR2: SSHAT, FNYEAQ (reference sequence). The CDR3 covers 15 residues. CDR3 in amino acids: CASSLGWTFQETQYF. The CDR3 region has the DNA TGTGCCAGCAGCTTAGGGTGGACCTTTCAAGAGACCCAGTACTTC.

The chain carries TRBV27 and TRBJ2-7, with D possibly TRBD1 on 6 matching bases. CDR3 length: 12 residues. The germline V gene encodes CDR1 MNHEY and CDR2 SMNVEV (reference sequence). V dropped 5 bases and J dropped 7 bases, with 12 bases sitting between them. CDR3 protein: CASSPYQGEQYF. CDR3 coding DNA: TGTGCCAGCAGTCCCTACCAGGGGGAGCAGTACTTC.

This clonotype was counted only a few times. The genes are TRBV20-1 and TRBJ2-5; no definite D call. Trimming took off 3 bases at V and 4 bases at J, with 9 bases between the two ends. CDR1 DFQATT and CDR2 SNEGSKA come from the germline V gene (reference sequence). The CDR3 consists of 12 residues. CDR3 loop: CSASSSVETQYF. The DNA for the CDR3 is TGCAGTGCTAGCTCCAGCGTAGAGACCCAGTACTTC.

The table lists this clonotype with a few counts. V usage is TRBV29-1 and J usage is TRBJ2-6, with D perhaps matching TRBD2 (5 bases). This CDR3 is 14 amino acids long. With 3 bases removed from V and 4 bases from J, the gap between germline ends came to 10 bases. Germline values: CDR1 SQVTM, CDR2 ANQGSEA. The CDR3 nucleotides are TGCAGCGTTGACGCGGGTTCCGGGGCCAACGTCCTGACTTTC. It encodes CSVDAGSGANVLTF.

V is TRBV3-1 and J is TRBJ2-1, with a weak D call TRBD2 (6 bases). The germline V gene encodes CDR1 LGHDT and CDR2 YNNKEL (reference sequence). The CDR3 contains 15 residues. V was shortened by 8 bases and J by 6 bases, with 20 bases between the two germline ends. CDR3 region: CASGGTGVFRNEQFF. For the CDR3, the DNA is TGTGCCAGCGGTGGGACGGGAGTTTTCCGCAATGAGCAGTTCTTC.

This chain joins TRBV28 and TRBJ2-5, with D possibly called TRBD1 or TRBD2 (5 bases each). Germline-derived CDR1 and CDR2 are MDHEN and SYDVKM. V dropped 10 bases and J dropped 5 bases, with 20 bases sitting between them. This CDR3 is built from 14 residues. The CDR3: CATHVGEFGETQYF. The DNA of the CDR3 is TGTGCCACCCACGTAGGGGAGTTCGGGGAGACCCAGTACTTC.

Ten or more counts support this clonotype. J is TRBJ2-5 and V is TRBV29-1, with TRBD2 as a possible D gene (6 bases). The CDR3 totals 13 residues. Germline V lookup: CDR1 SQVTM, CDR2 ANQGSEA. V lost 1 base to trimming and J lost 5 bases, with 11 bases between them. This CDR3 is CSVEVGRGETQYF. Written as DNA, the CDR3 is TGCAGCGTTGAAGTGGGACGGGGGGAGACCCAGTACTTC.

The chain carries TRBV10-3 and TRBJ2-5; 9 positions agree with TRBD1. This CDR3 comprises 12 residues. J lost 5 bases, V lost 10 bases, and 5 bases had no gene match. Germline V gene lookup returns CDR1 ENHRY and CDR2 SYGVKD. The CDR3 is CATATGGETQYF. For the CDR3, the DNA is TGTGCCACAGCGACAGGGGGGGAGACCCAGTACTTC.

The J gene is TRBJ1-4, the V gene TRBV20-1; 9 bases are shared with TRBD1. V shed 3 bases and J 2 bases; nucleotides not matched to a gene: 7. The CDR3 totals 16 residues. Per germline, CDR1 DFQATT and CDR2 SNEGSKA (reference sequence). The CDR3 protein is CSASIHRGQTNEKLFF. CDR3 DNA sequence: TGCAGTGCTAGTATCCACAGGGGGCAGACTAATGAAAAACTGTTTTTT.

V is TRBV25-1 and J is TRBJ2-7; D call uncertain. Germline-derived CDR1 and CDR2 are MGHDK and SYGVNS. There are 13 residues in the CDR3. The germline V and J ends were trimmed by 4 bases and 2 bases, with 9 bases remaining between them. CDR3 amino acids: CASSGRNTYEQYF. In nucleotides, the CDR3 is TGTGCCAGCAGTGGACGCAATACCTACGAGCAGTACTTC.

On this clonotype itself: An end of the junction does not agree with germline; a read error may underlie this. The CDR3 protein is CASGLDVYDNEQFF. CDR3 in DNA: TGTGCCAGCGGCTTGGATGTTTACGACAATGAGCAGTTCTTC. The chain joins TRBV7-2 to TRBJ2-1, with D unclear. Germline V gene data show CDR1 as SGHTA and CDR2 as FQGNSA. The CDR3 runs to 14 residues.

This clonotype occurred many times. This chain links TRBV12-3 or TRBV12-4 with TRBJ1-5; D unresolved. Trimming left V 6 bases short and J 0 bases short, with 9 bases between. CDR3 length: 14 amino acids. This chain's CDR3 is CASSRLYSNQPQHF. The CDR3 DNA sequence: TGTGCCAGCAGCCGTCTTTATAGCAATCAGCCCCAGCATTTT.

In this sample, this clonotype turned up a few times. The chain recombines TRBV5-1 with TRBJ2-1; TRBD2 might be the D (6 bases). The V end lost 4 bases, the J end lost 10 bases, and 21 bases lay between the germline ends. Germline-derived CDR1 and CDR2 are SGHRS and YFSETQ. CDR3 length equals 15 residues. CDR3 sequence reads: CASSRGVGRAEEQFF. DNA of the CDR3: TGCGCCAGCAGCCGCGGGGTTGGAAGAGCCGAGGAGCAGTTCTTC.

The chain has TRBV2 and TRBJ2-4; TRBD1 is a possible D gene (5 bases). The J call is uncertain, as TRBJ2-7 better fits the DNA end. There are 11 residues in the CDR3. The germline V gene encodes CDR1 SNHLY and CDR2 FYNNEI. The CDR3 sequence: CAGLDSGEQYF. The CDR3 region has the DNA TGTGCCGGATTAGACAGTGGCGAGCAGTACTTC.

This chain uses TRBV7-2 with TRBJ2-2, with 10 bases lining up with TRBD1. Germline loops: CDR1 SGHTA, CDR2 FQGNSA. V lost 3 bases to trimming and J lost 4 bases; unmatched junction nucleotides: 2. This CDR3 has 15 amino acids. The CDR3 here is CASSFDRGRTGELFF. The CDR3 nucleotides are TGTGCCAGCAGCTTCGACAGGGGGCGCACCGGGGAGCTGTTTTTT.

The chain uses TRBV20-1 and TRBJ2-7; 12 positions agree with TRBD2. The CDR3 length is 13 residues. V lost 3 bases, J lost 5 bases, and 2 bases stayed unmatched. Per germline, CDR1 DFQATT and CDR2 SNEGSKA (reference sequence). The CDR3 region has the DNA TGCAGTGCTAGGCGGACTAGCGGGGACGAGCAGTACTTC. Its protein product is CSARRTSGDEQYF.

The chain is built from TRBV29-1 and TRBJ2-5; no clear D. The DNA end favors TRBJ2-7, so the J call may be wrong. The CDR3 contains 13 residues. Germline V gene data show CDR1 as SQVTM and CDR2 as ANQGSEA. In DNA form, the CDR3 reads TGCAGCGTTGAAGTGGGGTTCCGGTACGAGCAGTACTTC. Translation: CSVEVGFRYEQYF.

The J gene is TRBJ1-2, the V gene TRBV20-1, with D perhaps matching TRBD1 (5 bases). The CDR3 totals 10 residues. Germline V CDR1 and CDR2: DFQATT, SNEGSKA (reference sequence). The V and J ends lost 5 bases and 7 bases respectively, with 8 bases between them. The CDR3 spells CSAGGGGYTF. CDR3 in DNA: TGCAGTGCTGGGGGGGGTGGCTACACCTTC.

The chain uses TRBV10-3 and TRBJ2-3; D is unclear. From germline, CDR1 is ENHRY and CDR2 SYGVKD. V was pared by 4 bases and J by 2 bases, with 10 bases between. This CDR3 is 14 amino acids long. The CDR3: CAISVRVLTDTQYF. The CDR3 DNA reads TGTGCCATCAGTGTTCGGGTCCTCACAGATACGCAGTATTTT.

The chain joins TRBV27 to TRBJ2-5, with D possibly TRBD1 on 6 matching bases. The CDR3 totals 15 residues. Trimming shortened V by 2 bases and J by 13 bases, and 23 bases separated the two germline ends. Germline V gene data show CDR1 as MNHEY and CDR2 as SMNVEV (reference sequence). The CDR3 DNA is TGTGCCAGCAGTTTAGCAGGGGTTCGATCTTACGAGCGGTACTTC. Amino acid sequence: CASSLAGVRSYERYF.

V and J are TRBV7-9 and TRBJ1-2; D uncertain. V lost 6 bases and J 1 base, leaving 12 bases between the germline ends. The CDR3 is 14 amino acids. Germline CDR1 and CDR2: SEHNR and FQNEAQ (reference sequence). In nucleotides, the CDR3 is TGTGCCAGCAGGCCCGACGGCAATAACTATGGCTACACCTTC. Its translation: CASRPDGNNYGYTF.

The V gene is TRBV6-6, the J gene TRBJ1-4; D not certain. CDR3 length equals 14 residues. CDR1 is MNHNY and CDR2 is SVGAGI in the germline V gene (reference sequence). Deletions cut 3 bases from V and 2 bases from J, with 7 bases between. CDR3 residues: CASSYSMTNEKLFF. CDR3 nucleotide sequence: TGTGCCAGCAGTTATTCCATGACTAATGAAAAACTGTTTTTT.